This section outlines one TCR beta chain sequence together with its context. Only in-frame clones appear in the TCRdb table, and some are missing; sequencing was by immunoSEQ multiplex PCR. The profile covers around 61,000 clones, with around 98% appearing a single time and less than 1.1% taken by the ten largest. This sample was included in a study of siplizumab effects on memory and regulatory T cells. Germline-derived CDR1 and CDR2 are MGHDK and SYGVNS. The CDR3 covers 13 residues. Losses at the gene ends were 1 base for V and 6 bases for J; bases not matched to a gene: 3. The TCR comes from a human donor in good health. The chain joins TRBV25-1 to TRBJ2-7, with 7 nucleotides matching TRBD1. The sequenced sample was naive CD8+ T cells sorted from blood. The CDR3 DNA reads TGTGCCAGCAGTGAATTCACAGGGGCCGAGCAGTACTTC. This translates into CASSEFTGAEQYF.